The 10 T cell receptor beta chains below all came from one sample that was sequenced in a study of lymphopenia after photon versus proton radiotherapy (dated by TCRdb to 2018 to 2020). The method was the immunoSEQ multiplex PCR assay. Not all clones reach the TCRdb copy of this immuneACCESS table, which keeps in-frame sequences only. Checked studies attribute under half of the gap to unresolved V genes and leave the rest unexplained. The sample table lists tens of thousands of clones, 92% of them with a count of one. The ten top clones hold approximately 18% of the sample. The sample was peripheral blood, taken from a patient treated with photon-based radiotherapy. Receptor source: a woman aged 35 to 49 with cholangiocarcinoma.

The genes are TRBV28 and TRBJ1-2; D is possibly TRBD1 (5 bases). The CDR3 has 13 residues. From germline, CDR1 is MDHEN and CDR2 SYDVKM. V was trimmed by 3 bases and J by 7 bases, leaving 12 bases between them. Written as DNA, the CDR3 is TGTGCCAGCAGTTTGGGGGGACGGGTTGGCTACACCTTC. It encodes CASSLGGRVGYTF.

This clone appeared a single time. V usage is TRBV5-1 and J usage is TRBJ2-7; possibly TRBD2 for D (5 bases). Per germline, CDR1 SGHRS and CDR2 YFSETQ. The CDR3 length is 14 residues. V was cut by 2 bases and J by 1 base, with 10 bases left in between. The CDR3 spells CASSFTGKSYEQYF. The CDR3 DNA is TGCGCCAGCAGCTTCACGGGGAAGTCCTACGAGCAGTACTTC.

This sequence joins TRBV5-4 and TRBJ2-7; 7 nucleotides align to TRBD2. The CDR3 totals 14 residues. Germline loops: CDR1 SGHNT, CDR2 YYREEE (reference sequence). The trim removed 0 bases at V and 3 bases at J, leaving 3 bases unmatched. The CDR3 nucleotides read TGTGCCAGCAGCTTGGGAGCGGGAAACTACGAGCAGTACTTC. It translates to CASSLGAGNYEQYF.

The V gene is TRBV28, the J gene TRBJ1-2; the D is unclear. This CDR3 is 15 amino acids long. CDR1 MDHEN and CDR2 SYDVKM come from the germline V gene. The V end lost 1 base, the J end lost 5 bases, and 14 bases lay between the germline ends. CDR3 protein: CASSLYGSGPYGYTF. The DNA of the CDR3 is TGTGCCAGCAGTTTATATGGAAGCGGGCCTTATGGCTACACCTTC.

The V gene is TRBV30, the J gene TRBJ1-2; no reliable D call. The V and J ends lost 3 bases and 4 bases respectively, with 12 bases between them. The CDR3 length is 13 residues. In germline, CDR1 is GTSNPN, CDR2 SVGIG (reference sequence). This CDR3 reads CAWSPQGGYGYTF. DNA of the CDR3: TGTGCCTGGAGCCCCCAAGGAGGCTATGGCTACACCTTC.

The genes are TRBV7-9 and TRBJ1-3; D gene unclear. V was clipped by 5 bases and J by 0 bases, with 8 bases between them. Germline values: CDR1 SEHNR, CDR2 FQNEAQ (reference sequence). The CDR3 is 14 amino acids. The CDR3 DNA is TGTGCCAGCAGCCCAAGAACCTCTGGAAACACCATATATTTT. This codes for CASSPRTSGNTIYF.

V is TRBV4-3 and J is TRBJ2-1, with 8 bases matching TRBD2. The CDR3 consists of 16 residues. V lost 0 bases, J lost 7 bases, and 8 bases stayed unmatched. Germline-derived CDR1 and CDR2 are LGHNA and YSLEER. The CDR3 region is CASSQDFASGRNEQFF. Written as DNA, the CDR3 is TGCGCCAGCAGCCAAGATTTTGCTAGCGGGCGGAATGAGCAGTTCTTC.

The V and J genes are TRBV18 and TRBJ2-7, with a weak D call TRBD2 (6 bases). Germline V gives CDR1 KGHSH, CDR2 LQKENI. V shed 6 bases and J shed 5 bases, with 17 bases lying between them. The CDR3 spans 14 residues. The CDR3 sequence is CASSPGSTKNEQYF. The CDR3 DNA reads TGTGCCAGCTCCCCCGGGAGTACGAAGAACGAGCAGTACTTC.

CDR3 sequence reads: CASSVRGGFETQYF. The DNA of the CDR3 is TGTGCCAGCAGCGTTCGTGGGGGCTTCGAGACCCAGTACTTC. J is TRBJ2-5 and V is TRBV9, with a weak D call TRBD1 (6 bases). The germline V gene encodes CDR1 SGDLS and CDR2 YYNGEE. V lost 2 bases and J 5 bases, leaving 13 bases between the germline ends. The CDR3 totals 14 residues. The full variable domain, in which reference TRBV9 and TRBJ2-5 provide the parts outside the CDR3, is DSGVTQTPKHLITATGQRVTLRCSPRSGDLSVYWYQQSLDQGLQFLIQYYNGEERAKGNILERFSAQQFPDLHSELNLSSLELGDSALYFCASSVRGGFETQYFGPGTRLLVL.

V gene TRBV5-1 combines with J gene TRBJ2-7, with 15 positions matching TRBD2. The CDR3 runs to 17 residues. J gave up 5 bases and V 4 bases, and 10 bases lay outside the gene matches. The germline V gene has CDR1 SGHRS and CDR2 YFSETQ. CDR3 sequence: CASSPGTSGRPRDEQYF. For the CDR3, the DNA is TGCGCCAGCAGCCCAGGGACTAGCGGGAGGCCAAGGGACGAGCAGTACTTC. The whole variable domain, remainder taken from reference TRBV5-1 and TRBJ2-7, is KAGVTQTPRYLIKTRGQQVTLSCSPISGHRSVSWYQQTPGQGLQFLFEYFSETQRNKGNFPGRFSGRQFSNSRSEMNVSTLELGDSALYLCASSPGTSGRPRDEQYFGPGTRLTVT.